These 10 T cell receptor beta chains were sequenced from one sample in a study of CD8 T cells in ankylosing spondylitis. These receptors have no known antigen. From the 5' RACE reads, TCRdb called clonotypes with MiXCR, one entry per CDR3 protein. This table holds about 540,000 distinct CDR3 sequences, roughly an eighth found once. Regarding the study as a whole: It appeared that ankylosing spondylitis blood was characterized by a TCR beta motif of about eight highly homologous variants.

The sample was blood, either unsorted or a sorted T cell fraction (not recorded which). Receptor source: a male donor with ankylosing spondylitis.

Many counts were recorded for this clonotype. The chain joins TRBV5-4 to TRBJ1-5; 8 nucleotides align to TRBD1. CDR3 length equals 15 residues. J gave up 4 bases and V 0 bases, and 3 bases lay outside the gene matches. Germline-derived CDR1 and CDR2 are SGHNT and YYREEE (reference sequence). The CDR3 sequence is CASSLGGDRNQPQHF. CDR3 nucleotide sequence: TGTGCCAGCAGCTTGGGTGGGGACAGGAATCAGCCCCAGCATTTT.

V is TRBV20-1 and J is TRBJ2-2, with 7 bases identical to TRBD2. Germline lookup yields CDR1 DFQATT and CDR2 SNEGSKA (reference sequence). This CDR3 has 15 residues. Trimming at V came to 5 bases and at J to 0 bases, leaving 6 bases not matched to a gene. DNA of the CDR3: TGCAGTGCTGCCGGGGGAGGGTCGAACACCGGGGAGCTGTTTTTT. Translation: CSAAGGGSNTGELFF.

This clonotype was counted a few times. CDR3 in DNA: TGTGCCAGCAGCCGCAGGGCGACCGGGGAGCTGTTTTTT. This translates into CASSRRATGELFF. V gene TRBV11-2 combines with J gene TRBJ2-2; weak D call: TRBD1 (5 bases). The V end lost 5 bases, the J end lost 5 bases, and 9 bases lay between the germline ends. This CDR3 is 13 amino acids long. CDR1 and CDR2 (germline): SGHAT, FQNNGV.

This clonotype was found a few times. This rearrangement joins TRBV12-3 or TRBV12-4 to TRBJ2-7, with D perhaps given as TRBD1 or TRBD2 (5 bases each). CDR3 size: 13 residues. Written as DNA, the CDR3 is TGTGCCAGCAGTTGGGGGACGGGGTACGGGCAGTACGTC. Its translation: CASSWGTGYGQYV.

In this sample, this clonotype turned up many times. The chain combines TRBV20-1 with TRBJ1-1, with TRBD1 identical over 11 bases. Germline V CDR1 and CDR2: DFQATT, SNEGSKA (reference sequence). The ends lost 5 bases at V and 11 bases at J; junction bases unmatched: 4. The CDR3 consists of 11 residues. The CDR3 sequence: CSASGTGGAFF. In nucleotides, the CDR3 is TGCAGTGCTTCCGGGACAGGGGGGGCTTTCTTT.

The chain recombines TRBV7-9 with TRBJ1-4; 9 bases match TRBD1. This CDR3 region has 13 residues. With V trimmed by 8 bases and J by 7 bases, 5 bases remained unmatched. Germline V CDR1 and CDR2: SEHNR, FQNEAQ (reference sequence). The CDR3 loop is CASQGQGSEKLFF. The DNA of the CDR3 is TGTGCCAGCCAGGGACAGGGAAGTGAAAAACTGTTTTTT.

This clonotype was counted only a few times. V gene TRBV6-5 combines with J gene TRBJ2-5; D is possibly TRBD1 or TRBD2 (6 bases each). The CDR3 is 16 residues long. Looked up from germline, CDR1 is MNHEY and CDR2 is SVGAGI. V was trimmed by 1 base and J by 5 bases, leaving 17 bases between them. This CDR3 reads CASSYYRRGRRETQYF. In nucleotides, the CDR3 is TGTGCCAGCAGTTACTATCGCCGGGGGCGGAGGGAGACCCAGTACTTC.

This clonotype was found a few times. The CDR3: CSARGVVRTDTQYF. The CDR3 coding sequence is TGCAGTGCCCGAGGGGTAGTTCGCACAGATACGCAGTATTTT. The genes are TRBV20-1 and TRBJ2-3, with D perhaps TRBD1 or TRBD2 (5 bases each). This CDR3 comprises 14 residues. V lost 6 bases to trimming and J lost 1 base, with 14 bases between them. Looked up from germline, CDR1 is DFQATT and CDR2 is SNEGSKA (reference sequence).

In nucleotides, the CDR3 is TGTGCCACCAGTGATTTGCCCAGGGGGCATGTAAATGAGCAGTTCTTC. It is translated as CATSDLPRGHVNEQFF. The V call is TRBV24-1, the J call TRBJ2-1; 8 bases line up with TRBD1. The V gene end was trimmed by 0 bases and the J gene end by 7 bases; junction bases not matched to a gene: 7. Germline CDR1 reads KGHDR; CDR2 reads SFDVKD. The CDR3 has 16 residues.

This sequence joins TRBV5-1 and TRBJ2-1; 9 positions match TRBD2. Unmatched junction bases numbered 6, after V lost 4 bases and J lost 7 bases. The CDR3 is made up of 14 amino acids. Germline CDR1 SGHRS, CDR2 YFSETQ. CDR3: CASSIRTSENEQFF. In nucleotides, the CDR3 is TGCGCCAGCAGCATCAGGACTAGCGAAAATGAGCAGTTCTTC.